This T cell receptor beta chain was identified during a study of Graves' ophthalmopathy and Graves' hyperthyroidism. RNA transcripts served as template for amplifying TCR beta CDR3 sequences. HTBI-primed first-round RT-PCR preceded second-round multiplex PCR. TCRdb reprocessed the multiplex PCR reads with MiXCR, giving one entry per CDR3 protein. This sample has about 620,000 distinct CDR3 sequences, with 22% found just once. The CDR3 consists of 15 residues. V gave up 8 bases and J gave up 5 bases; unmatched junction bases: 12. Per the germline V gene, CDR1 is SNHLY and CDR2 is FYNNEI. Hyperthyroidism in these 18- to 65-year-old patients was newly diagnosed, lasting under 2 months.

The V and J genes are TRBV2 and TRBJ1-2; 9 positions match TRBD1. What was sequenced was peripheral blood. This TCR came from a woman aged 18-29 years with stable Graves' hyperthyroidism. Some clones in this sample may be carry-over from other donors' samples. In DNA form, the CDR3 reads TGTGCCAGCGGACTCCAACAGGGGGCCGCATATGGCTACACCTTC. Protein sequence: CASGLQQGAAYGYTF.